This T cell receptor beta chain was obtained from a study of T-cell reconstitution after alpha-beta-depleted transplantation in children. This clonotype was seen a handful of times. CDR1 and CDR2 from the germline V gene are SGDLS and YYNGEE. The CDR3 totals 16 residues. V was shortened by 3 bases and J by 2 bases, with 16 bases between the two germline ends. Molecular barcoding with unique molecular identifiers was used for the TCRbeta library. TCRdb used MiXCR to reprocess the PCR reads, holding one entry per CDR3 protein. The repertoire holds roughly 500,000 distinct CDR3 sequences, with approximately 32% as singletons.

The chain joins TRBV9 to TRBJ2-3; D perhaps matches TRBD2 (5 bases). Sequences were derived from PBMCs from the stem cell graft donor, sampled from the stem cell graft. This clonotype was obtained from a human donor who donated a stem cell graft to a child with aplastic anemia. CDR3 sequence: CASSGKTGYNTDTQYF. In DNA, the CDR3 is TGTGCCAGCAGCGGCAAAACGGGATATAACACAGATACGCAGTATTTT.